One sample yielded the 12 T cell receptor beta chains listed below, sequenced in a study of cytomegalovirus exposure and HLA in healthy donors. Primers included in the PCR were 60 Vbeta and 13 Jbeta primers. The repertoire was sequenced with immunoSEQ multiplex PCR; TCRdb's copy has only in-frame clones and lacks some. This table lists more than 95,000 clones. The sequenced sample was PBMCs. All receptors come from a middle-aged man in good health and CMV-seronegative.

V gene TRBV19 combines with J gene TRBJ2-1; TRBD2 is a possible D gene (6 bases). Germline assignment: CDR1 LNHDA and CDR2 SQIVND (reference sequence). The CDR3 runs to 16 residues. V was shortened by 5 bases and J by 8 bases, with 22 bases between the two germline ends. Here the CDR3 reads CASSYFGYGGSDEQFF. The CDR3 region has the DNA TGTGCCAGTAGTTACTTTGGATATGGAGGGAGTGATGAGCAGTTCTTC. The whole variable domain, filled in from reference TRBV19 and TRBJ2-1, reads DGGITQSPKYLFRKEGQNVTLSCEQNLNHDAMYWYRQDPGQGLRLIYYSQIVNDFQKGDIAEGYSVSREKKESFPLTVTSAQKNPTAFYLCASSYFGYGGSDEQFFGPGTRLTVL.

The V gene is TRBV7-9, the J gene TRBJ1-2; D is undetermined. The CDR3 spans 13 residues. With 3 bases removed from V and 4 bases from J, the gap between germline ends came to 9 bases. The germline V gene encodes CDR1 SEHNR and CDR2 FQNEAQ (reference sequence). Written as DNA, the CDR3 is TGTGCCAGCAGCTTCGATTGGAGCTATGGCTACACCTTC. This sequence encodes CASSFDWSYGYTF.

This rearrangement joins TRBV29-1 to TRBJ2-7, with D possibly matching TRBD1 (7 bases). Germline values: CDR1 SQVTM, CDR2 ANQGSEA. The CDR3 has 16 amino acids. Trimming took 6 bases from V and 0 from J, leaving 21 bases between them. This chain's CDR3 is CSVGDLEGAGSYEQYF. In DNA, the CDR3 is TGCAGCGTGGGGGACCTGGAGGGGGCAGGCTCCTACGAGCAGTACTTC.

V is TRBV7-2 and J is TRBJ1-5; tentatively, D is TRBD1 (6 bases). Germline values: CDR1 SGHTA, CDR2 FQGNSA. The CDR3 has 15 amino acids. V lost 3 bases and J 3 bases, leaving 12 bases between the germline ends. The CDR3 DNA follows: TGTGCCAGCAGCTTTAACTCAGGGGCCAATCAGCCCCAGCATTTT. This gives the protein CASSFNSGANQPQHF.

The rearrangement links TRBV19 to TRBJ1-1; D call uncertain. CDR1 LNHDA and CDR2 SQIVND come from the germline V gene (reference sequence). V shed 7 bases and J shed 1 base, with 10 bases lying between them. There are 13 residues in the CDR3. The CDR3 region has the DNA TGTGCCAGTATGAGGTTGGAGAACACTGAAGCTTTCTTT. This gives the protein CASMRLENTEAFF.

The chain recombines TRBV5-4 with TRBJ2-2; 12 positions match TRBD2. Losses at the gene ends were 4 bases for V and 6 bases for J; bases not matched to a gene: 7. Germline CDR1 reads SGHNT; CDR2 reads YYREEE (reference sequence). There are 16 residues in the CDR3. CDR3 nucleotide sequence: TGTGCCAGCAGCCAAAGGACTAGCGGGATGGCCGGGGAGCTGTTTTTT. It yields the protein CASSQRTSGMAGELFF.

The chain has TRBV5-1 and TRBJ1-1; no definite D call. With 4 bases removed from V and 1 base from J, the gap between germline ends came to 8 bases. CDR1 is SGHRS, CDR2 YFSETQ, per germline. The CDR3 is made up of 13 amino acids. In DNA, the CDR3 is TGCGCCAGCAGCCCAGGTGGGAACACTGAAGCTTTCTTT. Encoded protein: CASSPGGNTEAFF.

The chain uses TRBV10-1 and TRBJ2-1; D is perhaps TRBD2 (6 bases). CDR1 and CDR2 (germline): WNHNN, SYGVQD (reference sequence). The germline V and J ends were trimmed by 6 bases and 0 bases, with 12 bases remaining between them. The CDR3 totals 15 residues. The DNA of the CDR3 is TGCGCCAGCAGATGGGCGGGGAGCTCCTACAATGAGCAGTTCTTC. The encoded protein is CASRWAGSSYNEQFF.

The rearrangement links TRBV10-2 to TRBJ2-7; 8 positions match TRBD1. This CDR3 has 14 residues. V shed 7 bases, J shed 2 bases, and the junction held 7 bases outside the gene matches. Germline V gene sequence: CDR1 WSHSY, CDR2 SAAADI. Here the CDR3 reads CASKGAGGTYEQYF. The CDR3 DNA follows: TGCGCCAGCAAGGGAGCAGGGGGCACCTACGAGCAGTACTTC.

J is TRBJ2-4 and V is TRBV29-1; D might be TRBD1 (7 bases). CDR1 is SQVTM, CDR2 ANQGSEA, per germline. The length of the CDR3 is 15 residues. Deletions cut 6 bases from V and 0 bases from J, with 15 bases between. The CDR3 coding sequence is TGCAGCGTACGGACAGGAGGGTTAGCCAAAAACATTCAGTACTTC. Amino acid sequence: CSVRTGGLAKNIQYF.

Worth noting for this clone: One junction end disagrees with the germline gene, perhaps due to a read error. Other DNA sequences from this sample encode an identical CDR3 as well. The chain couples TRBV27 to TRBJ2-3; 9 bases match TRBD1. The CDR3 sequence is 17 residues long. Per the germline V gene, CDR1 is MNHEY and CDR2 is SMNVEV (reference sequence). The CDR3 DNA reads TGTGCCAGCAGTTTCTCCGGGACAGGGCCGAGCACAGACACGCAGTATTTT. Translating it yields CASSFSGTGPSTDTQYF.

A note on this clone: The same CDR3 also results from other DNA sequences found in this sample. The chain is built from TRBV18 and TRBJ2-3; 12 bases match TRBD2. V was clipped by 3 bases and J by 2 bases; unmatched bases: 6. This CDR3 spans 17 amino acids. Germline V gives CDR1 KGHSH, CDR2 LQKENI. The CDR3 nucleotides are TGTGCCAGCTCACCTCCCCTAGCGGGAGGGTTCACAGATACGCAGTATTTT. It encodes CASSPPLAGGFTDTQYF.